This note documents a single T cell receptor beta chain sequence. The antigen is unknown. This entry comes from a study of radiation and T cells in renal cell carcinoma. Time point reported: blood 4 weeks post-SBRT, at nephrectomy. As to treatment: 15 Gy SBRT to primary tumor, nephrectomy 4 weeks later. Radiation-treated patients gave blood at baseline, week 2 and week 4. Between the trimmed V and J ends, which lost 5 bases and 8 bases, there was a span of 10 bases. The germline gives CDR1 LNHDA, CDR2 SQIVND (reference sequence). This CDR3 has 13 residues. The table came from immunoSEQ multiplex PCR; TCRdb's copy has only in-frame clones and leaves some out. The table has 150,000 to 200,000 clones, about nine tenths seen once. Broader study findings: From baseline, blood top tumor clonotypes peaked at 2 weeks post-radiation.

Material: blood, obtained from a patient whose treatment included radiotherapy and nephrectomy. This TCR was sampled from a woman aged 50 to 60 with renal cell carcinoma. The V gene is TRBV19, the J gene TRBJ1-6; the D is unclear. The CDR3 loop reads CASSPQTHSPLHF. CDR3 sequence (DNA): TGTGCCAGTAGTCCCCAGACTCATTCACCCCTCCACTTT.